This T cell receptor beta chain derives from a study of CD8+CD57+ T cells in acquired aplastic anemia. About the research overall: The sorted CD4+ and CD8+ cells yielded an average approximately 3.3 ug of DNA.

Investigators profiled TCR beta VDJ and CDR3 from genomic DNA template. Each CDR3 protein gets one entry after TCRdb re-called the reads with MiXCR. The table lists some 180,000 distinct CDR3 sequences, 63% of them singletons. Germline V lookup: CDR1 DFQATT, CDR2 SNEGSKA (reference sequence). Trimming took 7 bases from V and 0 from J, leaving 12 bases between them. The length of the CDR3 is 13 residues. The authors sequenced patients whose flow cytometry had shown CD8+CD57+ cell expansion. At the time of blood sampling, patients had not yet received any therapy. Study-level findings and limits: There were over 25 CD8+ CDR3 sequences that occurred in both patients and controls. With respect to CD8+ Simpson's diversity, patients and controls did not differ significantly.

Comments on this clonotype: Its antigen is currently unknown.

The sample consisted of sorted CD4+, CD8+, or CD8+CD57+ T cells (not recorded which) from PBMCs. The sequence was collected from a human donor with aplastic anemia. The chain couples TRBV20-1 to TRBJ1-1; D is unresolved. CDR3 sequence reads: CSGPHRLNTEAFF. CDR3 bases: TGCAGTGGCCCACATCGCCTGAACACTGAAGCTTTCTTT.